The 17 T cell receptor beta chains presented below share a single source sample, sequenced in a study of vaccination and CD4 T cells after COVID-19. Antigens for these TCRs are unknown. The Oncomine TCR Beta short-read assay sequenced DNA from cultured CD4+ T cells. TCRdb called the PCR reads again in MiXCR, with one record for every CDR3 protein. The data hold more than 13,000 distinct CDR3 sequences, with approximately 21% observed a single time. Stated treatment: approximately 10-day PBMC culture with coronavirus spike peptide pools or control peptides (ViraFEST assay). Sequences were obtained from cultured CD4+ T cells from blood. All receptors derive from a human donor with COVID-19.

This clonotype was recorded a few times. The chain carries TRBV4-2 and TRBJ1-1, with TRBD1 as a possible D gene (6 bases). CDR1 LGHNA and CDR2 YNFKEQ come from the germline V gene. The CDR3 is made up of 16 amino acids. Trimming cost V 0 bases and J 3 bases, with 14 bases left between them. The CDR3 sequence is CASSQDDSGVDTEAFF. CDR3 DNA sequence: TGTGCCAGCAGCCAAGATGATTCAGGGGTGGACACTGAAGCTTTCTTT.

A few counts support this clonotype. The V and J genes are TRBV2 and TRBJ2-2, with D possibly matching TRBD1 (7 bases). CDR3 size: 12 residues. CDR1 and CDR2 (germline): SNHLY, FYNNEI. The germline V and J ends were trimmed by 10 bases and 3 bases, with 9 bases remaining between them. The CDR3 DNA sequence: TGTGCCACCAGGGGGGACACCGGGGAGCTGTTTTTT. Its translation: CATRGDTGELFF.

CDR3 sequence reads: CSTREGVREQYF. Written as DNA, the CDR3 is TGCAGTACCCGTGAGGGGGTGAGGGAGCAGTACTTC. The gene calls are TRBV20-1 and TRBJ2-7, with D possibly being TRBD1 (6 bases). The V end lost 8 bases, the J end lost 7 bases, and 18 bases lay between the germline ends. Germline assignment: CDR1 DFQATT and CDR2 SNEGSKA (reference sequence). The CDR3 sequence is 12 residues long.

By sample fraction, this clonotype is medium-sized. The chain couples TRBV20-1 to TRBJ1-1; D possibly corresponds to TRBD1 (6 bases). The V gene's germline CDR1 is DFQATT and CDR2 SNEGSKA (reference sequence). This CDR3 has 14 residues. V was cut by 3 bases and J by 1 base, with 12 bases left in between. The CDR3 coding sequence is TGCAGTGCTAGTTTCAGGGGTTGGAACACTGAAGCTTTCTTT. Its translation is CSASFRGWNTEAFF.

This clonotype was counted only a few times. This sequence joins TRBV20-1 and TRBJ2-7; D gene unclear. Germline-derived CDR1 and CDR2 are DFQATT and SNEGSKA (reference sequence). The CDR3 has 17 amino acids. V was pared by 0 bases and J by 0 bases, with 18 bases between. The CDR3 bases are TGCAGTGCTAGAGATAGTAAGTCGGCCCCGAGCTCCTACGAGCAGTACTTC. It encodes CSARDSKSAPSSYEQYF.

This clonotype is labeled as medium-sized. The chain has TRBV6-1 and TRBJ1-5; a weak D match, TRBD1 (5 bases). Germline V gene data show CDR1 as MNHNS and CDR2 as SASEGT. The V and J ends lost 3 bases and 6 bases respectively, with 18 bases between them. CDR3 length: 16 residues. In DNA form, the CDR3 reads TGTGCCAGCAGTGATCCGTCGGGGGGTGGGGGTCAGCCCCAGCATTTT. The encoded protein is CASSDPSGGGGQPQHF.

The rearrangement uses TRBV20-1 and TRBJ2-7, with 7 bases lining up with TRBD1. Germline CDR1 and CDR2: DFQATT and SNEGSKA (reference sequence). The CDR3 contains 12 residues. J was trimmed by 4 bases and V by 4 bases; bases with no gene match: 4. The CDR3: CSATGTEYEQYF. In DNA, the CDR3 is TGCAGTGCTACCGGGACAGAATACGAGCAGTACTTC.

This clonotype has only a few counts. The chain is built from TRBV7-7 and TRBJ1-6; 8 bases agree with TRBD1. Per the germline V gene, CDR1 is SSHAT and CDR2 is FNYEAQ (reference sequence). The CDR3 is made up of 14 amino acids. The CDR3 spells CARSGGIYNSPLHF. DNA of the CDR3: TGTGCTAGGTCAGGGGGCATCTATAATTCACCCCTCCACTTT.

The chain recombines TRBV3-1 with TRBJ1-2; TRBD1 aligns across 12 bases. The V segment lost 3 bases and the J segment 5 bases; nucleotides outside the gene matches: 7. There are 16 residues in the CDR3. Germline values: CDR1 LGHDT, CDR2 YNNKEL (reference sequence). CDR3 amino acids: CASSQGTGGDFYGYTF. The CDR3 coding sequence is TGTGCCAGCAGCCAGGGGACAGGGGGCGATTTTTATGGCTACACCTTC.

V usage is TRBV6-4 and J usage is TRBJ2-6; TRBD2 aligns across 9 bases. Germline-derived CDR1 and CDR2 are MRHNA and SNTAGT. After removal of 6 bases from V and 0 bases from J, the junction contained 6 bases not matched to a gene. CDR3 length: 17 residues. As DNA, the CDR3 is TGTGCCAGCAGCTCTAGCGGGACTAACTCTGGGGCCAACGTCCTGACTTTC. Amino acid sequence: CASSSSGTNSGANVLTF.

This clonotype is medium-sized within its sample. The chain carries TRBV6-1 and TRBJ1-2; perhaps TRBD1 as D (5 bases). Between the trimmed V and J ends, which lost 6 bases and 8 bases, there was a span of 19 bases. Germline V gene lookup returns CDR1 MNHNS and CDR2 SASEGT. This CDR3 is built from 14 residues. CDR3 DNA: TGTGCCAGCAGCCCAACGCGGGACGTTGGGGGCTACACCTTC. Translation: CASSPTRDVGGYTF.

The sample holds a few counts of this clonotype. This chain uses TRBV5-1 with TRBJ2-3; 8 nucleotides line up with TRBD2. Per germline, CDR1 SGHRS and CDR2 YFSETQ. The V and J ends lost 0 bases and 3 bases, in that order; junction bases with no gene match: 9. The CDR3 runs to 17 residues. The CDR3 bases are TGCGCCAGCAGCTTGGCCCGGGGGGGCCGAGGGACAGATACGCAGTATTTT. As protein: CASSLARGGRGTDTQYF.

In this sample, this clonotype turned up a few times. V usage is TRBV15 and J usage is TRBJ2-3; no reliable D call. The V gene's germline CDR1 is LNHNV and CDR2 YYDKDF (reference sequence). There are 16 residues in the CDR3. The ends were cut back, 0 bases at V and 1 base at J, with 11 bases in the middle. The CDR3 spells CATSRDFRVGTDTQYF. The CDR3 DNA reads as TGTGCCACCAGCAGAGATTTTAGGGTTGGCACAGATACGCAGTATTTT.

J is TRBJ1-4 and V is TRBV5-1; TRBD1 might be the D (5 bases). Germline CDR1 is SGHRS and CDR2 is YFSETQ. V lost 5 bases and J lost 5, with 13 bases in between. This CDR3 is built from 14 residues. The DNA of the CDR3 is TGCGCCAGCAGACCCGGGACGGGGAATGAAAAACTGTTTTTT. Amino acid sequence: CASRPGTGNEKLFF.

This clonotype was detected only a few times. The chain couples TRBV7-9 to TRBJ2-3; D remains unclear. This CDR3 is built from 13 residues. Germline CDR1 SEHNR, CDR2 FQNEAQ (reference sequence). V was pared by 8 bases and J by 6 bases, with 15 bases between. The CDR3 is CASLSFVSDTQYF. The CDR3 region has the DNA TGTGCCAGCCTCTCCTTCGTGTCTGATACGCAGTATTTT.

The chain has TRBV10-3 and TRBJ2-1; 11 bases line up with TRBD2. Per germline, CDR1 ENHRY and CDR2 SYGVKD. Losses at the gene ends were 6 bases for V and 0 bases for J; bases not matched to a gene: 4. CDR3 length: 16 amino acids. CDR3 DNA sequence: TGTGCCATCAGGGATAGCGGGGGGGACTCCTACAATGAGCAGTTCTTC. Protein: CAIRDSGGDSYNEQFF.

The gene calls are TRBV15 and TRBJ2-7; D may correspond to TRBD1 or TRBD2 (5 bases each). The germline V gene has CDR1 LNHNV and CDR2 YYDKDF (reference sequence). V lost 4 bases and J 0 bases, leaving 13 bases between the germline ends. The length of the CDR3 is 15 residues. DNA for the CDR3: TGTGCCACCAGCAAATACGGGGCGAGCTCCTACGAGCAGTACTTC. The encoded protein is CATSKYGASSYEQYF.